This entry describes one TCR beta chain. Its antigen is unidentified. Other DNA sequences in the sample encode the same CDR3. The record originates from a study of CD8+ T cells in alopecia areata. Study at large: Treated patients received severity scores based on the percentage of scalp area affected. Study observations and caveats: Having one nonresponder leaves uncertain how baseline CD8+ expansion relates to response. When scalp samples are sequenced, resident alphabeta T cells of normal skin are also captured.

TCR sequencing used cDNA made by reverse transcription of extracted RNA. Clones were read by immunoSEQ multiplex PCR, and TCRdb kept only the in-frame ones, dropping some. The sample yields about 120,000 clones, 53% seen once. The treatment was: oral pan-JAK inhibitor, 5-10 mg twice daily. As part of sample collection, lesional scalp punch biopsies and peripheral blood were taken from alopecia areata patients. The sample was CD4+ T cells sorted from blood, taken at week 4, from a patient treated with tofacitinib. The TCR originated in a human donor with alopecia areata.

CDR3: CASSLGPSEETQYF. CDR3 bases: TGCGCCAGCAGCTTGGGTCCTAGTGAAGAGACCCAGTACTTC. This chain links TRBV5-1 with TRBJ2-5; no clear D. Trimming left V 0 bases short and J 3 bases short, with 9 bases between. There are 14 residues in the CDR3. Per germline, CDR1 SGHRS and CDR2 YFSETQ.